The next 19 T cell receptor beta chains were all read from a single sample in a study of T cells after yellow fever vaccination. In TCRdb, the 5' RACE reads were re-called with MiXCR into one record per CDR3 protein. The table lists a few hundred thousand distinct CDR3 sequences, roughly 4.3% of them singletons. The sample here was PBMCs, taken 5 days after the yellow fever booster vaccination. Source of these receptors: a man aged 18 to 29 who received the YFV17D yellow fever vaccine.

The rearrangement joins TRBV4-3 to TRBJ1-6, with D unresolved. Trimming stripped 0 bases from V and 10 bases from J, with 19 bases between. This CDR3 is built from 17 residues. CDR1 and CDR2 (germline): LGHNA, YSLEER. This CDR3 reads CASSQDVMGGSGSPLHF. Written as DNA, the CDR3 is TGCGCCAGCAGCCAAGATGTGATGGGAGGATCGGGGTCACCCCTCCACTTT.

This clonotype has a handful of counts. This rearrangement joins TRBV10-3 to TRBJ1-1; a weak D match, TRBD1 (5 bases). The CDR3 runs 13 residues. Germline CDR1 reads ENHRY; CDR2 reads SYGVKD. V was pared by 6 bases and J by 5 bases, with 13 bases between. CDR3 region: CAIREVQGTEAFF. CDR3 DNA sequence: TGTGCCATCAGGGAGGTGCAGGGAACTGAAGCTTTCTTT.

This clonotype was observed a handful of times. This chain joins TRBV4-2 and TRBJ2-1, with 11 bases fitting TRBD2. The CDR3 is made up of 17 amino acids. V gave up 5 bases and J gave up 5 bases; unmatched junction bases: 11. CDR1 LGHNA and CDR2 YNFKEQ come from the germline V gene. CDR3 amino acids: CASSVEASGGIDNEQFF. CDR3 DNA: TGTGCCAGCAGCGTCGAGGCTAGCGGGGGGATAGACAATGAGCAGTTCTTC.

This clonotype has a handful of counts. This chain connects TRBV5-5 to TRBJ2-7; D may be TRBD2 (5 bases). The germline gives CDR1 SGHKS, CDR2 YYEKEE (reference sequence). The V end was cut by 2 bases, the J end by 5 bases, with 20 bases between. The CDR3 extends over 16 amino acids. CDR3 sequence reads: CASSLDLWIGENEQYF. The CDR3 bases are TGTGCCAGCAGCTTAGATCTCTGGATCGGGGAGAACGAGCAGTACTTC.

Many counts were recorded for this clonotype. This chain joins TRBV7-6 and TRBJ1-2; 8 nucleotides agree with TRBD1. Germline V gives CDR1 SGHVS, CDR2 FNYEAQ. The CDR3 runs to 17 residues. Trimming removed 5 bases from V and 3 bases from J; junction bases left unmatched: 14. The CDR3 region is CASSPYPRGRLDYGYTF. CDR3 nucleotides: TGTGCCAGCAGCCCTTACCCCAGGGGGCGTCTGGACTATGGCTACACCTTC.

This clonotype was recorded a few times. This chain joins TRBV7-9 and TRBJ1-1, with TRBD1 matching 7 bases. V shed 3 bases, J shed 6 bases, and the junction held 4 bases outside the gene matches. The CDR3 contains 13 residues. Germline loops: CDR1 SEHNR, CDR2 FQNEAQ (reference sequence). The CDR3 nucleotides are TGTGCCAGCAGCTTCCAAGGGGGCTCTGAAGCTTTCTTT. This translates into CASSFQGGSEAFF.

The V call is TRBV6-2 or TRBV6-3, the J call TRBJ1-1; D not resolved. The V gene's germline CDR1 is MNHEY and CDR2 SVGEGT. V was clipped by 7 bases and J by 3 bases, with 12 bases between them. CDR3 length: 13 amino acids. This CDR3 reads CASTSDGHTEAFF. The CDR3 region has the DNA TGTGCCAGCACCTCGGATGGGCACACTGAAGCTTTCTTT.

This clonotype has just a few counts. The genes are TRBV18 and TRBJ1-1, with D possibly being TRBD1 (5 bases). The CDR3 runs 13 residues. CDR1 is KGHSH and CDR2 is LQKENI in the germline V gene. V was trimmed by 5 bases and J by 1 base, leaving 8 bases between them. CDR3 residues: CASSVDRNTEAFF. In DNA form, the CDR3 reads TGTGCCAGCTCAGTCGACAGGAACACTGAAGCTTTCTTT.

The rearrangement joins TRBV9 to TRBJ2-6, with 11 bases identical to TRBD1. After removal of 3 bases from V and 1 base from J, the junction contained 6 bases not matched to a gene. This CDR3 is built from 18 residues. Germline V CDR1 and CDR2: SGDLS, YYNGEE. In DNA form, the CDR3 reads TGTGCCAGCAGCGCCCGGGACAGGGGGTTTTCTGGGGCCAACGTCCTGACTTTC. Encoded protein: CASSARDRGFSGANVLTF.

The chain recombines TRBV5-1 with TRBJ1-4; D not certain. Trimming left V 5 bases short and J 0 bases short, with 8 bases between. Germline V gene data show CDR1 as SGHRS and CDR2 as YFSETQ. This CDR3 has 14 residues. This chain's CDR3 is CASSQAPTNEKLFF. As DNA, the CDR3 is TGCGCCAGCAGTCAGGCCCCAACTAATGAAAAACTGTTTTTT.

This clonotype was picked up many times. This chain joins TRBV20-1 and TRBJ1-1, with no clear D. The CDR3 loop spans 14 amino acids. V was cut by 3 bases and J by 1 base, with 12 bases left in between. CDR1 and CDR2 (germline): DFQATT, SNEGSKA (reference sequence). The CDR3 loop reads CSARSGYGNTEAFF. CDR3 in DNA: TGCAGTGCTAGGAGTGGCTATGGGAACACTGAAGCTTTCTTT.

This clonotype was detected only a few times. The chain combines TRBV11-2 with TRBJ1-5; a weak D match, TRBD1 (6 bases). This CDR3 spans 17 amino acids. The V end lost 2 bases, the J end lost 1 base, and 15 bases lay between the germline ends. Germline values: CDR1 SGHAT, CDR2 FQNNGV. The CDR3 coding sequence is TGTGCCAGCAGCTTATCCGGGGGCAGGGGAAGCAATCAGCCCCAGCATTTT. Amino acids: CASSLSGGRGSNQPQHF.

The chain couples TRBV18 to TRBJ2-7; D is perhaps TRBD1 or TRBD2 (5 bases each). From germline, CDR1 is KGHSH and CDR2 LQKENI. This CDR3 region has 15 residues. V lost 3 bases and J 6 bases, leaving 18 bases between the germline ends. The CDR3 nucleotides are TGTGCCAGCTCACCTAGGGACGGCCACTCGGGCGAGCAGTACTTC. Translated: CASSPRDGHSGEQYF.

This clonotype was counted at least ten times. The chain recombines TRBV7-9 with TRBJ1-6; D unclear. V was cut by 5 bases and J by 11 bases, with 7 bases left in between. This CDR3 comprises 11 residues. Germline lookup yields CDR1 SEHNR and CDR2 FQNEAQ (reference sequence). This CDR3 reads CASSPETPLHF. The CDR3 DNA reads TGTGCCAGCAGCCCGGAGACACCCCTCCACTTT.

V and J are TRBV5-1 and TRBJ2-7, with TRBD2 matching 9 bases. Germline values: CDR1 SGHRS, CDR2 YFSETQ. V was clipped by 2 bases and J by 3 bases; unmatched bases: 6. The CDR3 runs 15 residues. CDR3 region: CASSFIAGANYEQYF. In DNA form, the CDR3 reads TGCGCCAGCAGCTTTATAGCGGGGGCCAACTACGAGCAGTACTTC.

V is TRBV16 and J is TRBJ1-5; D remains unclear. V lost 2 bases and J 1 base, leaving 9 bases between the germline ends. There are 15 residues in the CDR3. CDR1 and CDR2 from the germline V gene are KGHSY and FQNENV. The CDR3 region is CASSQVVRSNQPQHF. As DNA, the CDR3 is TGTGCCAGCAGCCAAGTCGTCAGAAGCAATCAGCCCCAGCATTTT.

This clonotype was seen a few times. The chain employs TRBV7-2 and TRBJ2-3, with D unresolved. CDR3 length: 18 residues. Germline V CDR1 and CDR2: SGHTA, FQGNSA. V lost 1 base, J lost 2 bases, and 19 bases lay in between. In nucleotides, the CDR3 is TGTGCCAGCAGCTTAGACGGTCCCAAGGCGTTAGACACAGATACGCAGTATTTT. Translating it yields CASSLDGPKALDTDTQYF.

This sequence joins TRBV2 and TRBJ1-1, with 8 positions matching TRBD1. Germline values: CDR1 SNHLY, CDR2 FYNNEI. The CDR3 is 14 residues long. V was pared by 9 bases and J by 1 base, with 7 bases of the junction left unmatched. This chain's CDR3 is CARDTGGANTEAFF. Here the CDR3 DNA reads TGTGCCAGAGATACAGGGGGGGCGAACACTGAAGCTTTCTTT. Supplemented by reference TRBV2 and TRBJ1-1, the full variable domain reads EPEVTQTPSHQVTQMGQEVILRCVPISNHLYFYWYRQILGQKVEFLVSFYNNEISEKSEIFDDQFSVERPDGSNFTLKIRSTKLEDSAMYFCARDTGGANTEAFFGQGTRLTVV.

This clonotype was found a few times. The CDR3 region is CASSAREGNTDTQYF. CDR3 nucleotide sequence: TGTGCCAGCAGCGCCCGGGAGGGGAACACAGATACGCAGTATTTT. V and J are TRBV9 and TRBJ2-3; 8 nucleotides align to TRBD2. The CDR3 is made up of 15 amino acids. The V gene's germline CDR1 is SGDLS and CDR2 YYNGEE. V lost 3 bases to trimming and J lost 2 bases; unmatched junction nucleotides: 5.